Listed here is a single T cell receptor beta chain. No antigen is known for it. This specimen belongs to a study of T cells in localized non-small cell lung cancer. Measured with immunoSEQ multiplex PCR; TCRdb has only the in-frame clones, and not every one. This sample has roughly 50,000 clones, with roughly four fifths found just once. V lost 3 bases and J lost 0, with 8 bases in between. The CDR3 runs 14 residues. In germline, CDR1 is LNHDA, CDR2 SQIVND (reference sequence). Study-level findings and limits: Appearance in adjacent lung was seen for a median 57 of the top 100 tumor clones. Uninvolved adjacent lung showed higher T cell clonality than tumor.

This rearrangement joins TRBV19 to TRBJ1-1, with D possibly TRBD1 on 6 matching bases. The receptor was derived from an older female donor with stage II squamous cell lung carcinoma. The material was peripheral blood, obtained before any cancer treatment. The CDR3 is CASSIGQLNTEAFF. The CDR3 DNA reads as TGTGCCAGTAGTATCGGACAGCTGAACACTGAAGCTTTCTTT.